Listed below are T cell receptor beta chains from one sample, sequenced in a study of blood T cell repertoires in COVID-19. TCRdb's table, derived via immunoSEQ multiplex PCR, lists solely in-frame clones and lacks some. The repertoire holds roughly 120,000 clones, with about nine tenths as singletons. Specimen: peripheral blood. The receptor set was obtained from a man aged 45-60 years with active COVID-19. Both conserved end residues are part of each CDR3. The D gene is left open where the match is weak. Size tells how often a clone was seen (once, few, many) or the class of an expanded clone, and some rows leave it out.

j_call d_call clone_size v_call cdr3_aa cdr3_nt
TRBJ1-4 TRBD1 - TRBV25-1 CASSVGQVSNEKLFF TGTGCCAGCAGTGTGGGACAGGTGTCCAATGAAAAACTGTTTTTT
TRBJ2-2 TRBD2 - TRBV2 CASGGLAGSTGELFF TGTGCCAGCGGAGGTCTAGCGGGAAGCACCGGGGAGCTGTTTTTT
TRBJ1-1 TRBD1 - TRBV7-9 CASSSTGVTEAFF TGTGCCAGCAGCTCGACAGGGGTCACTGAAGCTTTCTTT
TRBJ1-3 - - TRBV18 CASSPQGSSGNTIYF TGTGCCAGCTCACCACAAGGGAGCTCTGGAAACACCATATATTTT
TRBJ1-1 TRBD1 - TRBV5-1 CASSPTGARNTEAFF TGCGCCAGCAGCCCTACAGGGGCACGCAACACTGAAGCTTTCTTT
TRBJ2-2 TRBD2 - TRBV6-2/TRBV6-3 CASSYPGLAGLANTGELFF TGTGCCAGCAGTTACCCGGGACTAGCGGGGCTCGCGAACACCGGGGAGCTGTTTTTT
TRBJ2-3 - - TRBV5-6 CASSLVGPYSTDTQYF TGTGCCAGCAGCTTGGTTGGTCCCTACTCCACAGATACGCAGTATTTT
TRBJ2-5 - - TRBV19 CASRSSVGRGRGTQYF TGTGCCAGTAGATCCTCGGTTGGCAGAGGAAGAGGGACCCAGTACTTC
TRBJ1-3 TRBD1 - TRBV27 CASSIQGAPGNTIYF TGTGCCAGCAGTATTCAGGGGGCACCCGGAAACACCATATATTTT
TRBJ1-4 - many TRBV2 CASSVLPTNEKLFF TGTGCCAGCAGTGTCCTACCGACTAATGAAAAACTGTTTTTT
TRBJ1-6 - once TRBV9 CASSVAEGLGSSYNSPLHF TGTGCCAGCAGCGTAGCTGAAGGGCTGGGGAGCTCCTATAATTCACCCCTCCACTTT
TRBJ2-5 TRBD2 once TRBV24-1 CATSDLVSGTETQYF TGTGCCACCAGTGATTTGGTTAGCGGGACTGAGACCCAGTACTTC
TRBJ2-2 TRBD1 - TRBV7-2 CASSLVTGDGELFF TGTGCCAGCAGCTTAGTGACAGGGGACGGGGAGCTGTTTTTT